One sample yielded the 19 T cell receptor beta chains listed below, sequenced in a study of blood T cell repertoires in COVID-19. The data were produced by immunoSEQ multiplex PCR, yet TCRdb's version contains in-frame clones alone and is incomplete. There are some 180,000 clones in the sample; over 75% occur only once, and approximately 0.48% lies in the top ten. Sequenced sample: peripheral blood. The source of these receptors is a man aged 45-60 years with acute or convalescent COVID-19.

This chain connects TRBV7-2 to TRBJ2-5; TRBD2 might be the D (6 bases). Looked up from germline, CDR1 is SGHTA and CDR2 is FQGNSA. With 0 bases removed from V and 5 bases from J, the gap between germline ends came to 7 bases. The CDR3 is 13 residues long. CDR3: CASSLAEGETQYF. The CDR3 coding sequence is TGTGCCAGCAGCTTAGCGGAGGGGGAGACCCAGTACTTC.

To note about this clone: In the same sample, other DNA sequences code for this CDR3. The CDR3 loop reads CASSLTGGRNQPQHF. As DNA, the CDR3 is TGTGCCAGCAGCCTCACAGGGGGCAGGAATCAGCCCCAGCATTTT. The chain combines TRBV6-2 or TRBV6-3 with TRBJ1-5; 9 nucleotides align to TRBD1. V trimming: 6 bases; J trimming: 4 bases; junction bases outside the gene matches: 7. The CDR3 spans 15 residues. Germline CDR1 and CDR2: MNHEY and SVGEGT.

This rearrangement joins TRBV6-6 to TRBJ1-5, with a tentative D call TRBD1 (6 bases). Germline lookup yields CDR1 MNHNY and CDR2 SVGAGI (reference sequence). The CDR3 contains 15 residues. V lost 6 bases to trimming and J lost 2 bases, with 14 bases between them. The CDR3 reads CASSQQGVGNQPQHF. The CDR3 bases are TGTGCCAGCAGCCAACAGGGTGTGGGCAATCAGCCCCAGCATTTT.

This chain joins TRBV7-2 and TRBJ2-3; 8 bases map to TRBD1. V lost 4 bases and J lost 0; bases outside the gene matches: 6. This CDR3 has 16 amino acids. Per the germline V gene, CDR1 is SGHTA and CDR2 is FQGNSA. The CDR3 DNA sequence: TGTGCCAGCAGCTATACAGGGGGAACTAGCACAGATACGCAGTATTTT. This gives the protein CASSYTGGTSTDTQYF.

This sequence joins TRBV5-1 and TRBJ2-5; 9 nucleotides match TRBD2. Germline loops: CDR1 SGHRS, CDR2 YFSETQ. V gave up 4 bases and J gave up 5 bases; unmatched junction bases: 9. This CDR3 spans 15 amino acids. The CDR3 bases are TGCGCCAGCAGCCCGACTAGCGGCCCGACGGAGACCCAGTACTTC. The encoded protein is CASSPTSGPTETQYF.

The V call is TRBV28, the J call TRBJ2-7, with TRBD2 matching 7 bases. The CDR3 consists of 15 residues. CDR1 MDHEN and CDR2 SYDVKM come from the germline V gene. Trimming removed 5 bases from V and 0 bases from J; junction bases left unmatched: 7. CDR3 region: CASSRKGGASYEQYF. The CDR3 nucleotides read TGTGCCAGCAGTAGAAAGGGAGGGGCCTCCTACGAGCAGTACTTC. The whole variable domain, filled in from reference TRBV28 and TRBJ2-7, reads DVKVTQSSRYLVKRTGEKVFLECVQDMDHENMFWYRQDPGLGLRLIYFSYDVKMKEKGDIPEGYSVSREKKERFSLILESASTNQTSMYLCASSRKGGASYEQYFGPGTRLTVT.

The chain has TRBV9 and TRBJ2-5, with D tentatively TRBD2 (6 bases). Trimming removed 0 bases from V and 2 bases from J, with 11 bases in between. This CDR3 comprises 15 residues. Germline V gives CDR1 SGDLS, CDR2 YYNGEE. The CDR3 is CASSVGNGGQETQYF. Written as DNA, the CDR3 is TGTGCCAGCAGCGTAGGGAATGGGGGGCAAGAGACCCAGTACTTC.

The table lists this clone with a count of one. This chain uses TRBV27 with TRBJ2-7, with D perhaps TRBD2 (6 bases). V lost 6 bases to trimming and J lost 4 bases, with 19 bases between them. The CDR3 is made up of 15 amino acids. Per the germline V gene, CDR1 is MNHEY and CDR2 is SMNVEV (reference sequence). DNA of the CDR3: TGTGCCAGCAGCTCCGGGCGCGGGACTGTTTACGAGCAGTACTTC. Its translation is CASSSGRGTVYEQYF.

V and J are TRBV4-3 and TRBJ1-4; the D gene is possibly TRBD1 (6 bases). The CDR3 covers 15 residues. Germline CDR1 and CDR2: LGHNA and YSLEER. V was trimmed by 1 base and J by 7 bases, leaving 13 bases between them. The CDR3 bases are TGCGCCAGCAGCCAAGGTGGGCAGGGGAGTGAAAAACTGTTTTTT. This codes for CASSQGGQGSEKLFF.

The chain's CDR3 is CASSDRGGYTF. CDR3 coding DNA: TGTGCCAGCAGCGACAGGGGTGGCTACACCTTC. The chain has TRBV2 and TRBJ1-2, with TRBD1 identical over 8 bases. Trimming at V came to 6 bases and at J to 7 bases, leaving 1 base not matched to a gene. Germline V gene data show CDR1 as SNHLY and CDR2 as FYNNEI. The CDR3 spans 11 residues.

The J gene is TRBJ2-1, the V gene TRBV19, with 13 nucleotides matching TRBD2. Germline trimming cut 5 bases from V and 4 bases from J; bases unmatched to any gene: 8. CDR3 length equals 17 residues. CDR1 is LNHDA, CDR2 SQIVND, per germline (reference sequence). The CDR3 loop is CASSSTGTSGIYNEQFF. The CDR3 DNA reads as TGTGCCAGTAGTTCCACGGGGACTAGCGGGATATACAATGAGCAGTTCTTC.

The chain employs TRBV20-1 and TRBJ2-7; 9 nucleotides align to TRBD1. J lost 1 base, V lost 6 bases, and 13 bases had no gene match. CDR1 is DFQATT, CDR2 SNEGSKA, per germline (reference sequence). There are 16 residues in the CDR3. CDR3 in amino acids: CSASVYSGTGSYEQYF. The DNA of the CDR3 is TGCAGTGCAAGTGTTTACTCCGGGACAGGGTCCTACGAGCAGTACTTC.

There are a few counts of this clone. V gene TRBV27 combines with J gene TRBJ1-4, with 8 bases lining up with TRBD1. Trimming took 5 bases from V and 5 from J; bases not matched to a gene: 4. The CDR3 covers 14 residues. The germline gives CDR1 MNHEY, CDR2 SMNVEV (reference sequence). The CDR3 is CASSRDRLNEKLFF. The CDR3 DNA reads as TGTGCCAGCAGTAGGGACAGGCTGAATGAAAAACTGTTTTTT.

The J gene is TRBJ1-1, the V gene TRBV28; the match to TRBD1 covers 9 bases. The CDR3 is made up of 15 amino acids. Germline V lookup: CDR1 MDHEN, CDR2 SYDVKM. V shed 7 bases, J shed 7 bases, and the junction held 13 bases outside the gene matches. The CDR3, as DNA: TGTGCCAGCATGAGGGGCGCACAGGGGGCTGGTGAAGCTTTCTTT. Translation gives CASMRGAQGAGEAFF.

Worth noting for this clone: The junction does not match germline at one end; this may be a read error. The chain is built from TRBV7-7 and TRBJ2-6; D is possibly TRBD1 (6 bases). The CDR3 length is 17 residues. The germline V gene has CDR1 SSHAT and CDR2 FNYEAQ (reference sequence). CDR3 DNA sequence: TGTGCTAGCAGCTTAGGAGCCCAAGGGGGTGGGGCCAACGTCCTGACTTTC. This encodes CASSLGAQGGGANVLTF.

The chain is built from TRBV5-5 and TRBJ2-7; maybe TRBD1 (6 bases). This CDR3 has 15 residues. Trimming stripped 4 bases from V and 4 bases from J, with 18 bases between. Germline CDR1 reads SGHKS; CDR2 reads YYEKEE (reference sequence). Here the CDR3 reads CASSVWQGSVYEQYV. The DNA of the CDR3 is TGTGCCAGCAGCGTTTGGCAGGGGTCGGTATACGAGCAGTACGTC.

The chain is built from TRBV6-1 and TRBJ1-5; 8 nucleotides agree with TRBD1. The V and J ends lost 2 bases and 4 bases, in that order; junction bases with no gene match: 4. The length of the CDR3 is 15 residues. Germline lookup yields CDR1 MNHNS and CDR2 SASEGT. The CDR3 coding sequence is TGTGCCAGCAGTGAACAGGGGGCCCCAAATCAGCCCCAGCATTTT. It yields the protein CASSEQGAPNQPQHF.

This clone showed up just a few times. This rearrangement joins TRBV14 to TRBJ1-2, with D tentatively TRBD1 (6 bases). This CDR3 has 13 amino acids. The germline V and J ends were trimmed by 4 bases and 4 bases, with 10 bases remaining between them. Germline CDR1 is SGHDN and CDR2 is FVKESK. CDR3 nucleotide sequence: TGTGCCAGCAGCCCTGGACAGATCTATGGCTACACCTTC. Amino acids: CASSPGQIYGYTF.

CDR3 DNA: TGTGCCAGCAGTTTATCCGGACAGCCCTATATGTACTTC. Amino acids: CASSLSGQPYMYF. The chain uses TRBV27 and TRBJ2-4; tentatively, D is TRBD1 (6 bases). Trimming shortened V by 0 bases and J by 15 bases, and 15 bases separated the two germline ends. Germline CDR1 and CDR2: MNHEY and SMNVEV (reference sequence). This CDR3 comprises 13 residues.